The source of this T cell receptor (beta chain) is a study of monozygotic twins with inflammatory bowel disease. In regard to this clonotype: The antigen is undetermined.

Study-level results: Subtypes among T cells remained indistinguishable. IBD patients shared fewer clonotypes with others than healthy twins, especially with disease activity.

With the 5' RACE reads reprocessed, TCRdb shows one record per CDR3 protein and no DNA. This specimen shows about 450,000 distinct CDR3 sequences; the ten leading clones hold 2% to 3%. Material for sequencing was blood. The receptor was isolated from a human donor with ulcerative colitis or Crohn's disease, or a healthy co-twin of an affected twin (not recorded which).

This chain's CDR3 is CSARSAGGVSGRAIRYF. The genes are TRBV20-1 and TRBJ2-3; TCRdb calls TRBD2, which cannot be checked without DNA. The CDR3 runs 17 residues. Per germline, CDR1 DFQATT and CDR2 SNEGSKA (reference sequence).